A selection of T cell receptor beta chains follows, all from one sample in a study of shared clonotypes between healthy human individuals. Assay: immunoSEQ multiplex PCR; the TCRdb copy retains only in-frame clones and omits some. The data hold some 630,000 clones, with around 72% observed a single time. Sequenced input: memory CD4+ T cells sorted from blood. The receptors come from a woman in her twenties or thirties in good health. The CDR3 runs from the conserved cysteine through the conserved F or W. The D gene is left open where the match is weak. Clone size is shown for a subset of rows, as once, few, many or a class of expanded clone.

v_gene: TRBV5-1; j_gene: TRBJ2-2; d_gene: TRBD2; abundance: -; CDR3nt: TGCGCCAGCAGCTTAGTGAGCGGGGTGAACACCGGGGAGCTGTTTTTT; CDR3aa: CASSLVSGVNTGELFF
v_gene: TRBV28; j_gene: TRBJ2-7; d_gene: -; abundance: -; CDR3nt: TGTGCCACCCTACCCGGGGCGGGGCTCTACGAGCAGTACTTC; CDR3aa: CATLPGAGLYEQYF
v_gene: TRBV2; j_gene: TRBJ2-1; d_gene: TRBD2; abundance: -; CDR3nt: TGTGCCAGCAGTGGTCTAGCGGGAGTCAATGAGCAGTTCTTC; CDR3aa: CASSGLAGVNEQFF
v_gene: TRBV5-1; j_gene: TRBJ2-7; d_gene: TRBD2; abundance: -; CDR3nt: TGCGCCAGCAGCTTGTGGACTAGCGGAGGCCCCTCCTACGAGCAGTACTTC; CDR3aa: CASSLWTSGGPSYEQYF
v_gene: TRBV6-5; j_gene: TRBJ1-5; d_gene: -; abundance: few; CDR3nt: TGTGCCAGCAGTTACAATTCGGGGGACAATCAGCCCCAGCATTTT; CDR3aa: CASSYNSGDNQPQHF
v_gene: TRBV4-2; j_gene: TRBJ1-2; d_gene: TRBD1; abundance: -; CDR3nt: TGTGCCAGCAGCATACAACGGGACAGTTATGGCTACACCTTC; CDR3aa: CASSIQRDSYGYTF
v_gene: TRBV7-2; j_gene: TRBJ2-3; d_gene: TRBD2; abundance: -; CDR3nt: TGTGCCAGCAGCTTACTGAGCGGGGCGACTAGGGATACGCAGTATTTT; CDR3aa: CASSLLSGATRDTQYF
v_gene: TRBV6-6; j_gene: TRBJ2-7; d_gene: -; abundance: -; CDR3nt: TGTGCCAGCGGTCAACGGGGCAAGGAGCAGTACTTC; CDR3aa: CASGQRGKEQYF
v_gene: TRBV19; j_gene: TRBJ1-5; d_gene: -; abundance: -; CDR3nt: TGTGCCAGTAGGGAAGGACGGGGTAGCAATCAGCCCCAGCATTTT; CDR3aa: CASREGRGSNQPQHF
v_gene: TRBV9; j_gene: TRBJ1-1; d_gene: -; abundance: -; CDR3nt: TGTGCCAGCAGCCCTCAGGGAATTTACAGTGAAGCTTTCTTT; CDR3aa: CASSPQGIYSEAFF
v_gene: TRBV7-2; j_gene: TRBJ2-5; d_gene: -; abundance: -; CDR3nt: TGTGCCAGCAGCTTATACCCAGAGACCCAGTACTTC; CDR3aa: CASSLYPETQYF
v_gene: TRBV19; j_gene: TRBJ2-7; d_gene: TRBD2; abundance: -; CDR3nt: TGTGCCAGTAGTATAGATCACCCTAAGGGGCGGGAGTCTTCCTACGAGCAGTACTTC; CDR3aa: CASSIDHPKGRESSYEQYF
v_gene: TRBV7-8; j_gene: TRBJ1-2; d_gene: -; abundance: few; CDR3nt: TGTGCCAGCAGCTTATACCCAGGGCCGAGCTATGGCTACACCTTC; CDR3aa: CASSLYPGPSYGYTF
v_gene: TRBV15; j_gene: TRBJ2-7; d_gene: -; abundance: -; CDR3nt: TGTGCCACCAGCAGAGATTGGTGGGAGCAGTACTTC; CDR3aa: CATSRDWWEQYF
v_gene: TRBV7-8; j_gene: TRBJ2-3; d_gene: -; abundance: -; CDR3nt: TGTGCCAGCAGCCCGAGACTAAAATGGGGCACAGATACGCAGTATTTT; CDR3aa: CASSPRLKWGTDTQYF
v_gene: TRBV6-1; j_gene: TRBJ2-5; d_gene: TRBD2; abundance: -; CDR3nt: TGTGCCAGCAGTGAAGCAGATGGGGGGGGACAAGAGACCCAGTACTTC; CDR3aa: CASSEADGGGQETQYF
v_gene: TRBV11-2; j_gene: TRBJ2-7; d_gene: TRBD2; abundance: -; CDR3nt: TGTGCCAGCAGCTTAGATTGGCTAGCGGCCGAGCAGTACTTC; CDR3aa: CASSLDWLAAEQYF
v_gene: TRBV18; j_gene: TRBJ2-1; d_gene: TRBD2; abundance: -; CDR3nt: TGTGCCAGCTCACCTCGGACTAGAGGTGTCAATGAGCAGTTCTTC; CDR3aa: CASSPRTRGVNEQFF
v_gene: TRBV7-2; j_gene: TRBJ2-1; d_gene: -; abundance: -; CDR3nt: TGTGCCAGCAGCCTCCGGCGGCAGCTCGGCCCCTACAATGAGCAGTTCTTC; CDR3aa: CASSLRRQLGPYNEQFF
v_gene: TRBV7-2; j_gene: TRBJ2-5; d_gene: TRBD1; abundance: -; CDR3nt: TGTGCCAGCAGCCCACGGGACAGCGAGGTGGAGACCCAGTACTTC; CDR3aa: CASSPRDSEVETQYF
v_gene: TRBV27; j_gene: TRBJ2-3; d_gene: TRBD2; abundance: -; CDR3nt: TGTGCCAGCAGACCTGCGGGACTAGCGCCTTCTAGCACAGATACGCAGTATTTT; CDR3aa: CASRPAGLAPSSTDTQYF
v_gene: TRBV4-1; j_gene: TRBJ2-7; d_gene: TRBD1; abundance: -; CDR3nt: TGCGCCAGCAGCCTCGGGACAGGGGGTCTCTACGAGCAGTACTTC; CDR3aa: CASSLGTGGLYEQYF
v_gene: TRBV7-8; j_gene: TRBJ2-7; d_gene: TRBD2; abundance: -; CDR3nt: TGTGCCAGCAGCTTAGAGGGAAACTGGGCTAGCGGGAACTCCTACGAGCAGTACTTC; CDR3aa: CASSLEGNWASGNSYEQYF
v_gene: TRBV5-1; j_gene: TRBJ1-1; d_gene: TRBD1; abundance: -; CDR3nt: TGCGCCAGCAGCCACGGGACAGGGGGCTGGTACACTGAAGCTTTCTTT; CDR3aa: CASSHGTGGWYTEAFF
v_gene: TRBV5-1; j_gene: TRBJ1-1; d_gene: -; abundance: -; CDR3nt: TGCGCCAGCAGCTTGGAAGTGACGAGGAGTACTGAAGCTTTCTTT; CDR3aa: CASSLEVTRSTEAFF
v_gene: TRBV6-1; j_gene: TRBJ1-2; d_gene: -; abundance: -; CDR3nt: TGTGCCGTCCCGGGGGTTTCTGACTATGGCTACACCTTC; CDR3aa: CAVPGVSDYGYTF
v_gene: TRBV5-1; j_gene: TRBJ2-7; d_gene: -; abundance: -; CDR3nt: TGCGCCAGCAGACCGGTGGGGACCGTGACTCTCGAGCAGTACTTC; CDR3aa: CASRPVGTVTLEQYF
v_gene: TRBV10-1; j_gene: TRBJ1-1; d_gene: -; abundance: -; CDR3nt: TGCGCCAGCTCGATTAACAGGGACACTGAAGCTTTCTTT; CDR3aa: CASSINRDTEAFF
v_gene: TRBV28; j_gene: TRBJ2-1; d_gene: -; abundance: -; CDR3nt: TGTGCCAGCAGTGGGACGTGGCTCTACAATGAGCAGTTCTTC; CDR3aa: CASSGTWLYNEQFF
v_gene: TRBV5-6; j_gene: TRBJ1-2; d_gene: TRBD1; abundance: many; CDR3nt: TGTGCCAGCAGCATAGGGGCTGGTAGGGGGCAGTTTTATGGCTACACCTTC; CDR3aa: CASSIGAGRGQFYGYTF
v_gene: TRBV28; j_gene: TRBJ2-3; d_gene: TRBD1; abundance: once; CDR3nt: TGTGCCAGCAGCTTAGGGGGACAGTGGTGGTTCAGGACAGATACGCAGTATTTT; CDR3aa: CASSLGGQWWFRTDTQYF
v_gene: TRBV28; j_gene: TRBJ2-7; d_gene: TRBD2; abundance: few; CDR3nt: TGTGCCAGCAGTTTAACACTAGCGGGACTAACCTACGAGCAGTACTTC; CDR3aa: CASSLTLAGLTYEQYF
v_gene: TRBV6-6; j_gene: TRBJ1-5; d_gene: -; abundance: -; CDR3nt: TGTGCCAGCAGGACCGAAGGGGACCTCAATCAGCCCCAGCATTTT; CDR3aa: CASRTEGDLNQPQHF
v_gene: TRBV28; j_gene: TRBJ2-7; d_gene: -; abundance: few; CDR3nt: TGTGCCAGCAGTAGCCCGGCGGGCGGATTCTACGAGCAGTACTTC; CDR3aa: CASSSPAGGFYEQYF
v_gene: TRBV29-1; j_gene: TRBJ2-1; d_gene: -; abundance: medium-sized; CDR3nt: TGCAGCATAAATGAGCAGTTCTTC; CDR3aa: CSINEQFF
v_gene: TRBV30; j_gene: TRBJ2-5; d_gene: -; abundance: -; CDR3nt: TGTGCCTGGGGCCCTAGGGAGACCCAGTACTTC; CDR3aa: CAWGPRETQYF
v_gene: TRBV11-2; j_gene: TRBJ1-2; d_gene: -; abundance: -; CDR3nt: TGTGCCAGCAGCTTCAGGGTTGACTATGGCTACACCTTC; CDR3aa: CASSFRVDYGYTF
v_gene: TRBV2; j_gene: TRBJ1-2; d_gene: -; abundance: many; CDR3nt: TGTGCCAGCAGTTCTCAGGGAAGGAGCTATGGCTACACCTTC; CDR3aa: CASSSQGRSYGYTF
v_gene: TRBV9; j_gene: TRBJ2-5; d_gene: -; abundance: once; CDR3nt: TGTGCCAGCAGCCCTCGTTCAGGGGGGGAGACCCAGTACTTC; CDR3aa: CASSPRSGGETQYF
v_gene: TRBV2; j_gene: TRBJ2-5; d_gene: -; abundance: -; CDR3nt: TGTGCCAGCAGTGAATGGGGCAGTCAAGAGACCCAGTACTTC; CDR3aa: CASSEWGSQETQYF